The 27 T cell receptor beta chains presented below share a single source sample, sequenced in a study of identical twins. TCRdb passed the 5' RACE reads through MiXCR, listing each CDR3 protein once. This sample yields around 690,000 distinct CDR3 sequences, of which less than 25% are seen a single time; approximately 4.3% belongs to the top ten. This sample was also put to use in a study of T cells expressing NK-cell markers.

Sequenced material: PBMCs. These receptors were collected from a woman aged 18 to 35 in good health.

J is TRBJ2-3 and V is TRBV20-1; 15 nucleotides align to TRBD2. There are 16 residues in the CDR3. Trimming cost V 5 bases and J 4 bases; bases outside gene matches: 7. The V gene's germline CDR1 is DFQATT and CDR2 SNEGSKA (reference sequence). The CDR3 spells CSAPRTSGGAADTQYF. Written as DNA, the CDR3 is TGCAGTGCTCCTCGGACTAGCGGGGGGGCAGCAGATACGCAGTATTTT.

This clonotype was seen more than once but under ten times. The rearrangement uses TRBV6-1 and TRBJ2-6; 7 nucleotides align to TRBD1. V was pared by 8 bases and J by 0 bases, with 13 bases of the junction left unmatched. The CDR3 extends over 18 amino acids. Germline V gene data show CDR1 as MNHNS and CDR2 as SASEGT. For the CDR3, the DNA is TGTGCCAGCGGCAAGAACCGGGACAGAATCTCTGGGGCCAACGTCCTGACTTTC. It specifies CASGKNRDRISGANVLTF.

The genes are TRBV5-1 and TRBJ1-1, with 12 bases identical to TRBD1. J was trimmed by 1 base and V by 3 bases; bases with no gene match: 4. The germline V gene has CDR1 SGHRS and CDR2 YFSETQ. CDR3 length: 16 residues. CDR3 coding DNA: TGCGCCAGCAGCTCCGGGACAGGGGGCTGGAACACTGAAGCTTTCTTT. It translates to CASSSGTGGWNTEAFF.

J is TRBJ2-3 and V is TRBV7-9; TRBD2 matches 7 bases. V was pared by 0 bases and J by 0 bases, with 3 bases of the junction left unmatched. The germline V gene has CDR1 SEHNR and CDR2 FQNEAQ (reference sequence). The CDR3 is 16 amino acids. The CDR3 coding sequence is TGTGCCAGCAGCTTAGCTGGTAGCGGGAGCACAGATACGCAGTATTTT. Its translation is CASSLAGSGSTDTQYF.

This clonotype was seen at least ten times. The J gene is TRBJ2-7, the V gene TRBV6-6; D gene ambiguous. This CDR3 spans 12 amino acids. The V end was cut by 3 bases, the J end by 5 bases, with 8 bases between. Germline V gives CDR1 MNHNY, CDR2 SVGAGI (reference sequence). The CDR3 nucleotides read TGTGCCAGCAGTTATCTTCCAAACGAGCAGTACTTC. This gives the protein CASSYLPNEQYF.

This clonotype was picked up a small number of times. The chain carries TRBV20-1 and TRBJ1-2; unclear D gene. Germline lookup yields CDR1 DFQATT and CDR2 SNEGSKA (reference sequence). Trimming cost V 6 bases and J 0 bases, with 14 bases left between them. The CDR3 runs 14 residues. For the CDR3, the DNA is TGCAGTGCCCCCGGCCCGATTTCTAACTATGGCTACACCTTC. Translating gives CSAPGPISNYGYTF.

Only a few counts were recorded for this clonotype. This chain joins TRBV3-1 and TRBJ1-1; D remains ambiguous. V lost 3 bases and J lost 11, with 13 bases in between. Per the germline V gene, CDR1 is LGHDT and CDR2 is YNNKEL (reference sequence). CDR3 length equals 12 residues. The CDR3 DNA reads TGTGCCAGCAGCCAGAGCAGCCTCGGGGCTTTCTTT. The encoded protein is CASSQSSLGAFF.

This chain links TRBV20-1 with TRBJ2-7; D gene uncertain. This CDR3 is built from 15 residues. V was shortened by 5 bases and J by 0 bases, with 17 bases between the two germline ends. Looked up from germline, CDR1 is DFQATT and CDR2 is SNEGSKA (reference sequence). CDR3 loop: CSAASIDWSSYEQYF. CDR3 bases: TGCAGTGCTGCGTCGATAGACTGGAGCTCCTACGAGCAGTACTTC.

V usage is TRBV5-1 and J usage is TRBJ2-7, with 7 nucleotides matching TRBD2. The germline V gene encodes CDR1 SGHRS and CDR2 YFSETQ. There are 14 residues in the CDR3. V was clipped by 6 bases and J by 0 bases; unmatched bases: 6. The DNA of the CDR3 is TGCGCCAGCAACCCGAGCGGGGACTCCTACGAGCAGTACTTC. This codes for CASNPSGDSYEQYF.

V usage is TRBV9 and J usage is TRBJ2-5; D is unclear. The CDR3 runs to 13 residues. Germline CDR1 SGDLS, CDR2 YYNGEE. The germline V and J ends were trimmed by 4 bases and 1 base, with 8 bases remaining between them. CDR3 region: CASSNWAQETQYF. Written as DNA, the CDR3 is TGTGCCAGCAGCAATTGGGCCCAAGAGACCCAGTACTTC.

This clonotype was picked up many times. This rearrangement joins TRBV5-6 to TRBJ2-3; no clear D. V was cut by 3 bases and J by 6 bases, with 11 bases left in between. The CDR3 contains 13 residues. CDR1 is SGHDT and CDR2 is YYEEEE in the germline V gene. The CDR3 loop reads CASSSPSRDTQYF. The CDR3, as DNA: TGTGCCAGCAGCTCCCCGTCCAGGGATACGCAGTATTTT.

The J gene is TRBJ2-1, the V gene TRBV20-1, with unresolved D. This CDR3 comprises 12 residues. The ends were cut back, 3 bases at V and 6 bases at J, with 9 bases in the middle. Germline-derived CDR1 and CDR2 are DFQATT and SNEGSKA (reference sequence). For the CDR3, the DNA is TGCAGTGCTAGTTACCTCAGCAATGAGCAGTTCTTC. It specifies CSASYLSNEQFF.

The CDR3 sequence is CASSYRGGSTHNEQFF. DNA of the CDR3: TGTGCCAGCAGTTACCGCGGCGGGAGTACCCACAATGAGCAGTTCTTC. The rearrangement uses TRBV6-5 and TRBJ2-1; 7 nucleotides match TRBD2. The CDR3 loop spans 16 amino acids. CDR1 is MNHEY and CDR2 is SVGAGI in the germline V gene. Trimming removed 2 bases from V and 5 bases from J; junction bases left unmatched: 9.

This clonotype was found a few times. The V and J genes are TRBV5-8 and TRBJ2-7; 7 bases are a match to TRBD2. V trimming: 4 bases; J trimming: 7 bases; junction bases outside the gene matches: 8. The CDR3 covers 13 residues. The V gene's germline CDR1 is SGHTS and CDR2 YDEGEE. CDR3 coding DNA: TGTGCCAGCAGCATCAGACTAGCTCGGGAGCAGTACTTC. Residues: CASSIRLAREQYF.

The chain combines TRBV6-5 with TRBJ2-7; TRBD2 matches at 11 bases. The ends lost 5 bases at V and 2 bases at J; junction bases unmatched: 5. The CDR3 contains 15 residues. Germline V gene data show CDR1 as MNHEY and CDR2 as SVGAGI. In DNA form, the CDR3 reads TGTGCCAGCAGTACTCCGGGACTAGCGGCCTACGAGCAGTACTTC. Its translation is CASSTPGLAAYEQYF.

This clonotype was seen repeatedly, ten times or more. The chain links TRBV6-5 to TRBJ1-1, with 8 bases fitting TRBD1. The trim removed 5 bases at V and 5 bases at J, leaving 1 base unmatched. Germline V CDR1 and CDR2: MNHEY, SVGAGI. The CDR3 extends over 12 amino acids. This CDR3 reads CASSRTGTEAFF. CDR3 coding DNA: TGTGCCAGCAGTAGGACAGGGACTGAAGCTTTCTTT.

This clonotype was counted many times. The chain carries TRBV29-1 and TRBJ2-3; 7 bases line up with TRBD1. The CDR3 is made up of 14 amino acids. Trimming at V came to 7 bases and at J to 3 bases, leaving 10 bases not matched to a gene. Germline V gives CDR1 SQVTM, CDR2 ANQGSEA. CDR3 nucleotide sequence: TGCAGCGCATCGACAGGGTTACTAACAGATACGCAGTATTTT. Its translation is CSASTGLLTDTQYF.

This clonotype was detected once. The CDR3 DNA is TGTGCCAGCAGCCTCTCGAGTCCCGAGAACACAGATACGCAGTATTTT. Its protein is CASSLSSPENTDTQYF. The chain has TRBV21-1 and TRBJ2-3; whether TRBD2, the table's D call, matches the DNA was not checked. TRBV21-1 constitutes a pseudogene. This CDR3 has 16 amino acids.

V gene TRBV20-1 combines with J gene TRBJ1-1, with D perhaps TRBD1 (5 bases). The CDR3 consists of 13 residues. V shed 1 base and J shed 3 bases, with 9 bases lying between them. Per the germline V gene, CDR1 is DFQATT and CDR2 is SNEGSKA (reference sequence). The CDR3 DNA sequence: TGCAGTGCTAGAGTTGGGGGTGACACTGAAGCTTTCTTT. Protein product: CSARVGGDTEAFF.

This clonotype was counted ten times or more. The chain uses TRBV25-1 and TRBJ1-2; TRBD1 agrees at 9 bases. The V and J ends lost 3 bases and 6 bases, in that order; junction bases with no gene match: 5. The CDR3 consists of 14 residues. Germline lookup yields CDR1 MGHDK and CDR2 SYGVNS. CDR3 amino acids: CASSDPGQGNGYTF. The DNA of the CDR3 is TGTGCCAGCAGTGACCCCGGACAGGGGAATGGCTACACCTTC.

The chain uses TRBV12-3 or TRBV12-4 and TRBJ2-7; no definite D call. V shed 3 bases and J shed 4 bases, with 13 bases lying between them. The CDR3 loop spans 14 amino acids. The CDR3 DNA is TGTGCCAGCAGTTTCTCCCTGGTGTGGTACGAGCAGTACTTC. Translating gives CASSFSLVWYEQYF.

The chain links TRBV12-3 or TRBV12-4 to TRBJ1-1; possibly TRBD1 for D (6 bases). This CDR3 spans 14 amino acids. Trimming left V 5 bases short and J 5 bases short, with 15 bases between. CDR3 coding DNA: TGTGCCAGCAGTCTTGGGCTAACAGGGACTGAAGCTTTCTTT. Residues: CASSLGLTGTEAFF.

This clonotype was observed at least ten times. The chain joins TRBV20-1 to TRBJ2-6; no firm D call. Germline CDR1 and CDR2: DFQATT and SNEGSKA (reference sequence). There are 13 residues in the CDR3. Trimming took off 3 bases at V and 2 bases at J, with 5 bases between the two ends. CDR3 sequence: CSARTAGANVLTF. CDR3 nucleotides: TGCAGTGCTAGGACCGCTGGGGCCAACGTCCTGACTTTC.

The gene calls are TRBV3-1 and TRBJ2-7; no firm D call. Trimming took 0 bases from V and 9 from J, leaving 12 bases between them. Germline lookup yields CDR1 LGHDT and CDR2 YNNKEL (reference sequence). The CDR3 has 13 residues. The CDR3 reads CASSQDPRLSQYF. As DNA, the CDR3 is TGTGCCAGCAGCCAAGATCCCCGGCTTTCGCAGTACTTC.

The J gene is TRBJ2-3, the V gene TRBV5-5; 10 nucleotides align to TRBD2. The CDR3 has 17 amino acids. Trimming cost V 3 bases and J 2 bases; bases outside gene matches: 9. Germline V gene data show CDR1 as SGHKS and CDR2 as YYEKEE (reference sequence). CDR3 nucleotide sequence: TGTGCCAGCAGCTCCTGGACTAGCGGAGCCCACACAGATACGCAGTATTTT. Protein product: CASSSWTSGAHTDTQYF. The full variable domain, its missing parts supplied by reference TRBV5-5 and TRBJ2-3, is DAGVTQSPTHLIKTRGQQVTLRCSPISGHKSVSWYQQVLGQGPQFIFQYYEKEERGRGNFPDRFSARQFPNYSSELNVNALLLGDSALYLCASSSWTSGAHTDTQYFGPGTRLTVL.

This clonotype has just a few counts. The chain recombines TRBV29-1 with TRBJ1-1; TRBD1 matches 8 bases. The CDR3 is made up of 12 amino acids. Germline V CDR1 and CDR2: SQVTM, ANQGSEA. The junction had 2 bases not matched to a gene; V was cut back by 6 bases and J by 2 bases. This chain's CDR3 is CSVDRDNTEAFF. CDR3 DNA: TGCAGCGTGGACAGGGATAACACTGAAGCTTTCTTT.

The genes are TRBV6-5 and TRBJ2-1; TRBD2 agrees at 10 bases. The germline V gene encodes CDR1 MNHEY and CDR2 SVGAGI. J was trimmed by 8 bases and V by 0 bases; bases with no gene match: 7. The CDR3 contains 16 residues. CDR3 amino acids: CASSYSRPSGSYEQFF. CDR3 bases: TGTGCCAGCAGTTACTCGAGGCCTAGCGGGAGCTATGAGCAGTTCTTC.